These 14 T cell receptor beta chains were all obtained from the same sample, sequenced in a study of shared clonotypes between healthy human individuals (dated by TCRdb to 2018 to 2021). The library was built by means of the immunoSEQ multiplex PCR assay. Sourced from immuneACCESS, this table was stored by TCRdb with only in-frame sequences that have V and J called. A share of the clones is absent; for the studies checked, an unresolved V gene accounts for under half, and the remainder has no known explanation. The sample includes millions of clones, with about 95% observed a single time. Of the sample, 0.13% is held by the ten largest clones. Sequenced input: naive CD4+ T cells sorted from blood. Reading the label with the study, this specimen's cell subset or site is: CD45RA+ positively selected. The source is a man younger than 30 in good health.

This rearrangement joins TRBV11-2 to TRBJ2-2; D call uncertain. In germline, CDR1 is SGHAT, CDR2 FQNNGV. This CDR3 comprises 13 residues. V lost 1 base to trimming and J lost 6 bases, with 6 bases between them. The CDR3 bases are TGTGCCAGCAGCTTAGTACGGGCCGGGGAGCTGTTTTTT. Amino acid sequence: CASSLVRAGELFF.

Comment on this clone: Other nucleotide sequences in the sample specify the same CDR3. The chain has TRBV4-3 and TRBJ2-3, with D tentatively TRBD2 (6 bases). The CDR3 length is 13 residues. Germline V CDR1 and CDR2: LGHNA, YSLEER. CDR3 protein: CAEAGPRPGTQYF. For the CDR3, the DNA is TGCGCAGAGGCGGGACCCCGGCCTGGTACGCAGTATTTT.

CDR3 DNA: TGTGCCAGCAGCTTCTTTCCTTGGTCTACCTCTGGGGCCAACGTCCTGACTTTC. As protein: CASSFFPWSTSGANVLTF. The V gene is TRBV13, the J gene TRBJ2-6; D is ambiguous. This CDR3 has 18 residues. V shed 3 bases and J shed 0 bases, with 15 bases lying between them. The germline V gene has CDR1 PRHDT and CDR2 FYEKMQ (reference sequence).

This chain uses TRBV5-4 with TRBJ1-4; possibly TRBD1 for D (5 bases). The CDR3 runs 15 residues. The V gene lost 5 bases and the J gene lost 5 bases, with 16 bases spanning the gap. Germline CDR1 SGHNT, CDR2 YYREEE (reference sequence). The CDR3 reads CASRLSTGENEKLFF. In DNA form, the CDR3 reads TGTGCCAGCAGACTCTCAACGGGGGAAAATGAAAAACTGTTTTTT.

The J gene is TRBJ1-1, the V gene TRBV19; TRBD1 matches 9 bases. The CDR3 loop spans 13 amino acids. Germline V CDR1 and CDR2: LNHDA, SQIVND (reference sequence). V was clipped by 6 bases and J by 5 bases; unmatched bases: 4. The CDR3 loop reads CASRTTGGTEAFF. The CDR3 region has the DNA TGTGCCAGTAGGACGACAGGGGGTACTGAAGCTTTCTTT. The entire variable domain, with the rest obtained from reference TRBV19 and TRBJ1-1, is as follows: DGGITQSPKYLFRKEGQNVTLSCEQNLNHDAMYWYRQDPGQGLRLIYYSQIVNDFQKGDIAEGYSVSREKKESFPLTVTSAQKNPTAFYLCASRTTGGTEAFFGQGTRLTVV.

The chain uses TRBV7-9 and TRBJ2-1, with a tentative D call TRBD2 (5 bases). The CDR3 is 16 residues long. CDR1 SEHNR and CDR2 FQNEAQ come from the germline V gene (reference sequence). With 1 base removed from V and 1 base from J, the gap between germline ends came to 11 bases. CDR3 amino acids: CASSLVAYGSYNEQFF. CDR3 nucleotide sequence: TGTGCCAGCAGCTTAGTAGCGTACGGTTCCTACAATGAGCAGTTCTTC.

This clone was counted once. V usage is TRBV5-1 and J usage is TRBJ2-2; TRBD1 aligns across 11 bases. The CDR3 has 16 amino acids. Trimming removed 2 bases from V and 4 bases from J; junction bases left unmatched: 4. Germline V CDR1 and CDR2: SGHRS, YFSETQ. The CDR3 sequence is CASSLGQGAATGELFF. In nucleotides, the CDR3 is TGCGCCAGCAGCTTAGGACAGGGGGCAGCCACCGGGGAGCTGTTTTTT.

This clone was counted once. This sequence joins TRBV10-1 and TRBJ2-3; no firm D call. V was trimmed by 4 bases and J by 2 bases, leaving 10 bases between them. The CDR3 totals 14 residues. CDR1 is WNHNN and CDR2 is SYGVQD in the germline V gene (reference sequence). This CDR3 is CASSANLPTDTQYF. Written as DNA, the CDR3 is TGCGCCAGCAGTGCGAACCTACCCACAGATACGCAGTATTTT.

The rearrangement uses TRBV5-6 and TRBJ1-6; D may be TRBD1 (6 bases). In germline, CDR1 is SGHDT, CDR2 YYEEEE. This CDR3 region has 15 residues. The V end lost 1 base, the J end lost 4 bases, and 9 bases lay between the germline ends. Here the CDR3 reads CASSLLGAYNSPLHF. CDR3 DNA: TGTGCCAGCAGCTTGTTGGGGGCTTATAATTCACCCCTCCACTTT.

Here the CDR3 reads CASSEPGLAGKGTQYF. CDR3 in DNA: TGTGCCAGCAGTGAACCGGGACTAGCGGGAAAGGGGACCCAGTACTTC. This sequence joins TRBV2 and TRBJ2-5; 13 nucleotides agree with TRBD2. The germline CDR1 and CDR2 sequences are SNHLY and FYNNEI. The ends lost 2 bases at V and 7 bases at J; junction bases unmatched: 7. This CDR3 is 16 amino acids long.

In regard to this clone: Other DNA sequences in the same sample also yield this CDR3. The rearrangement joins TRBV28 to TRBJ2-5, with D possibly being TRBD1 (6 bases). Per the germline V gene, CDR1 is MDHEN and CDR2 is SYDVKM. The CDR3 spans 14 residues. V dropped 2 bases and J dropped 2 bases, with 9 bases sitting between them. This chain's CDR3 is CASSLGQPQETQYF. DNA of the CDR3: TGTGCCAGCAGTTTAGGACAGCCGCAAGAGACCCAGTACTTC.

The rearrangement joins TRBV2 to TRBJ2-5; D uncertain. Trimming took off 1 base at V and 5 bases at J, with 20 bases between the two ends. Germline CDR1 and CDR2: SNHLY and FYNNEI. The CDR3 length is 17 residues. CDR3 residues: CASSEDSRLDGLETQYF. The DNA of the CDR3 is TGTGCCAGCAGTGAAGATTCCCGGTTAGACGGCCTGGAGACCCAGTACTTC.

The V gene is TRBV11-2, the J gene TRBJ2-2; the D is unclear. Germline CDR1 is SGHAT and CDR2 is FQNNGV. This CDR3 contains 13 residues. V shed 3 bases and J shed 5 bases, with 7 bases lying between them. CDR3 DNA sequence: TGTGCCAGCAGCTTTGCCGGGACCGGGGAGCTGTTTTTT. The encoded protein is CASSFAGTGELFF.

The rearrangement links TRBV2 to TRBJ1-5, with 8 bases aligning to TRBD1. The CDR3 consists of 15 residues. J was trimmed by 5 bases and V by 4 bases; bases with no gene match: 7. Germline CDR1 and CDR2: SNHLY and FYNNEI. DNA for the CDR3: TGTGCCAGCAGTGGAGGACAGGGAAGTTATCAGCCCCAGCATTTT. Its translation: CASSGGQGSYQPQHF.